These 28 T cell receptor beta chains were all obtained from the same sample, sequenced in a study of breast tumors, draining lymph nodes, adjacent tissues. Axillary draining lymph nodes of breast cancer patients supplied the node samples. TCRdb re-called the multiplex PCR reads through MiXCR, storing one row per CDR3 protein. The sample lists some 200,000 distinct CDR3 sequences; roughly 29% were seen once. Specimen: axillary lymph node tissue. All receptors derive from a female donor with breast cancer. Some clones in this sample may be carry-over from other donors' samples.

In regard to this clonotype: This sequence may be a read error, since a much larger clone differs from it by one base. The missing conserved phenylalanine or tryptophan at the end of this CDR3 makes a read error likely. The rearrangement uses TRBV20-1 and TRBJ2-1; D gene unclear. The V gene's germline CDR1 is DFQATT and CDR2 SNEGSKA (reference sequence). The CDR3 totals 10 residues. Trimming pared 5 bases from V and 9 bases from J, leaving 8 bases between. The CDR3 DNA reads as TGCAGTGCTGATCTCGGTGAGCAGTTCTCC. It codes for CSADLGEQFS.

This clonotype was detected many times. The CDR3 DNA reads as TGTGCCAGCTCACCCCGAACTTCCTACGAGCAGTACTTC. Protein: CASSPRTSYEQYF. The chain has TRBV18 and TRBJ2-7, with D unclear. The CDR3 spans 13 residues. Germline values: CDR1 KGHSH, CDR2 LQKENI. With 3 bases removed from V and 1 base from J, the gap between germline ends came to 7 bases.

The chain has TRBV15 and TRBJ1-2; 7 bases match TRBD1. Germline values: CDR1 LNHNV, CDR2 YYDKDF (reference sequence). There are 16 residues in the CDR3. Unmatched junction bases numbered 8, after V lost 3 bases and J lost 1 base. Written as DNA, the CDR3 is TGTGCCACCAGCAGTTTACTGGGACAGAATAACTATGGCTACACCTTC. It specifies CATSSLLGQNNYGYTF.

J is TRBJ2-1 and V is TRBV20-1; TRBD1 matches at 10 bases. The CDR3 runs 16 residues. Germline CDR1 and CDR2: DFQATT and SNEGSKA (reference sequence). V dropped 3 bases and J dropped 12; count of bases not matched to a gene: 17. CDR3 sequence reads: CSARAPGQGFADGQFF. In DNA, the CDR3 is TGCAGTGCTAGGGCACCGGGACAGGGGTTTGCAGATGGGCAGTTCTTC.

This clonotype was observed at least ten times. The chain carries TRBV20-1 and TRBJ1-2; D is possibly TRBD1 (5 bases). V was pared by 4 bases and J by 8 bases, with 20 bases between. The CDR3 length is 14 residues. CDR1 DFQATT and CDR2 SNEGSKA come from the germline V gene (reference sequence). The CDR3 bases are TGCAGTGCTAACTCCCGGGCGGGGGGTTACGGCTACACCTTC. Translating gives CSANSRAGGYGYTF.

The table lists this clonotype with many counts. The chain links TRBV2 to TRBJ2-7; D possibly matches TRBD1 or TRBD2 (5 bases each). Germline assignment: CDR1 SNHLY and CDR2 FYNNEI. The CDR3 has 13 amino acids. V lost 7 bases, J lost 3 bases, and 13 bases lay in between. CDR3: CASTSGRFYEQYF. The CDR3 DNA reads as TGTGCCAGCACCTCGGGACGGTTCTACGAGCAGTACTTC.

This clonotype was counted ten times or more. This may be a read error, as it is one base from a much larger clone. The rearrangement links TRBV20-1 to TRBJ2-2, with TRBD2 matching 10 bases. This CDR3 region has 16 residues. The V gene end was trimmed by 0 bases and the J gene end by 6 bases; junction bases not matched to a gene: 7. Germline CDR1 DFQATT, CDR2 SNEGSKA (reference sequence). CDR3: CSARDTLAGAPGELFF. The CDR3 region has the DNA TGCAGTGCTAGAGATACGCTAGCGGGAGCGCCCGGGGAGCTGTTTTTT.

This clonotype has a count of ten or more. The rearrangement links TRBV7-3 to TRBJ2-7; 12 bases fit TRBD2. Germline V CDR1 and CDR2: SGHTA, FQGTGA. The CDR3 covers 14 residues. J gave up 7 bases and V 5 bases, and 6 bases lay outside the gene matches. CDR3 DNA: TGTGCCAGCAGCCCGACTAGCGGGGGAGATGAGCAGTACTTC. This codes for CASSPTSGGDEQYF.

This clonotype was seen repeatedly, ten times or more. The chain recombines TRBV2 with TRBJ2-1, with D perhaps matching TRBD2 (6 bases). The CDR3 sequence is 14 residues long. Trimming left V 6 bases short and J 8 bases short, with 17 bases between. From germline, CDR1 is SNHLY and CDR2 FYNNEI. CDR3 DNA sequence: TGTGCCAGCAGCTCTAGCGCGAAGAGCGATGAGCAGTTCTTC. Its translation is CASSSSAKSDEQFF.

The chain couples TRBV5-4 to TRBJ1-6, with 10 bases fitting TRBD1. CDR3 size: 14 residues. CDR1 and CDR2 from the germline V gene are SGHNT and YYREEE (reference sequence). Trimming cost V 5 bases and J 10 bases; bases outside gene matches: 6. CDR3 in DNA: TGTGCCAGCAGGGCCGGGACAGGGGACTCACCCCTCCACTTT. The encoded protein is CASRAGTGDSPLHF. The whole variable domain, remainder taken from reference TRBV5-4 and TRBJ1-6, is ETGVTQSPTHLIKTRGQQVTLRCSSQSGHNTVSWYQQALGQGPQFIFQYYREEENGRGNFPPRFSGLQFPNYSSELNVNALELDDSALYLCASRAGTGDSPLHFGNGTRLTVT.

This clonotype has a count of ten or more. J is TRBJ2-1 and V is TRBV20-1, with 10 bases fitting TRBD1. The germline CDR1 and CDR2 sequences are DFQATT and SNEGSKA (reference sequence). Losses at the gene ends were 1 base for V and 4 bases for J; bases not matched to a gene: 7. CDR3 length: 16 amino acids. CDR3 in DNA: TGCAGTGCTAGAGTGGGGGACAGGGGATTATACAATGAGCAGTTCTTC. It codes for CSARVGDRGLYNEQFF.

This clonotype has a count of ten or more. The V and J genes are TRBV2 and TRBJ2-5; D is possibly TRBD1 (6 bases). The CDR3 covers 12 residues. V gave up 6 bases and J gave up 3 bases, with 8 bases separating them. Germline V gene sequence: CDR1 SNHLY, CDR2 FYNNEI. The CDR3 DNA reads TGTGCCAGCAGGGCAGGGGAAGAGACCCAGTACTTC. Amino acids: CASRAGEETQYF.

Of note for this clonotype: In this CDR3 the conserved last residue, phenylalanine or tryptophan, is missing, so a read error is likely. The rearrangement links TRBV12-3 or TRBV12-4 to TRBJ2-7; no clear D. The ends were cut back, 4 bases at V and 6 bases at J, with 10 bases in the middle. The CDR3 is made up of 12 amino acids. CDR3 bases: TGTGCCAGCAGTTCTATTGTGGGCGAGCAGTACTCC. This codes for CASSSIVGEQYS.

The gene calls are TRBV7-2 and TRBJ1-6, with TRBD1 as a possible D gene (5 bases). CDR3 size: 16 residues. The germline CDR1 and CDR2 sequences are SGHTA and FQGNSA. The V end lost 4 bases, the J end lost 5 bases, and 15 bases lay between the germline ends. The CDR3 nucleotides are TGTGCCAGCAGCTACCCTAGCGGGGGGGATAATTCACCCCTCCACTTT. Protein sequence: CASSYPSGGDNSPLHF.

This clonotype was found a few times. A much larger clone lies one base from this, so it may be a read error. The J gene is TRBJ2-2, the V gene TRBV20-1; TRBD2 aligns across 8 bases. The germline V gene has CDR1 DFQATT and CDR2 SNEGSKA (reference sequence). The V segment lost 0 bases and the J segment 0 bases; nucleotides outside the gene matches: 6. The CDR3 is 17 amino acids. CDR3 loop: CSARDPKAGANTGELFF. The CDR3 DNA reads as TGCAGTGCTAGAGACCCAAAAGCGGGAGCGAACACCGGGGAGCTGTTTTTT.

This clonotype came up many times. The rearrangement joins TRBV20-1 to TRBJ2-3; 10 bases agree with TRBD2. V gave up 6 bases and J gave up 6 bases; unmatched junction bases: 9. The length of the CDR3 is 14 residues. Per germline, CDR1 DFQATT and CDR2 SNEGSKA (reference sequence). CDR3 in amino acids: CSASGGGPGDTQYF. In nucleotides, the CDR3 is TGCAGTGCAAGCGGGGGGGGGCCTGGGGATACGCAGTATTTT.

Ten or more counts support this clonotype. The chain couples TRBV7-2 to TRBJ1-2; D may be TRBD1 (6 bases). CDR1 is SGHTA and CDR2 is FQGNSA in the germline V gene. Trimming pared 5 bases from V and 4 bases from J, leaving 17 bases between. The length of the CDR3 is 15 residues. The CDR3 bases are TGTGCCAGCAGCCAACAGCCAGGGGCGAGCTATGGCTACACCTTC. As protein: CASSQQPGASYGYTF.

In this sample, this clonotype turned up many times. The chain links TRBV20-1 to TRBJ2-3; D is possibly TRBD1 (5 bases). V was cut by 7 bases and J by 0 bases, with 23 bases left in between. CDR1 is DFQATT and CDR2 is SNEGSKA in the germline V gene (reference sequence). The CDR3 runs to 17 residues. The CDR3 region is CSVGLRRVLSSTDTQYF. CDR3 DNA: TGCAGTGTAGGTCTCCGCAGGGTCCTCTCTAGCACAGATACGCAGTATTTT.

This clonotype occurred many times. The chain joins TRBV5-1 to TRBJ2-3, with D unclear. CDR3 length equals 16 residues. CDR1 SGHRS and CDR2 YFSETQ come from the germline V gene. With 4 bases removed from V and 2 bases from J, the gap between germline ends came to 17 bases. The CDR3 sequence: CASSAPLNPNTDTQYF. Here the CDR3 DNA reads TGCGCCAGCAGCGCACCACTCAATCCAAACACAGATACGCAGTATTTT.

For the CDR3, the DNA is TGCAGCAGTTGGGGTGTTCAAGAGACCCAGTACTTC. It specifies CSSWGVQETQYF. The rearrangement uses TRBV29-1 and TRBJ2-5; the D is unclear. Germline values: CDR1 SQVTM, CDR2 ANQGSEA. Trimming shortened V by 8 bases and J by 2 bases, and 12 bases separated the two germline ends. The CDR3 is 12 residues long.

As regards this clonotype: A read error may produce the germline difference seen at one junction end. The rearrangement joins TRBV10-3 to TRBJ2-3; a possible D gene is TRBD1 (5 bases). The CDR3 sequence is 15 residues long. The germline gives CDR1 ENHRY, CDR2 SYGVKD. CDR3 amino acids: CAISAETAPTGTQYF. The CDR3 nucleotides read TGTGCCATCAGTGCCGAGACAGCACCCACAGGTACGCAGTACTTT.

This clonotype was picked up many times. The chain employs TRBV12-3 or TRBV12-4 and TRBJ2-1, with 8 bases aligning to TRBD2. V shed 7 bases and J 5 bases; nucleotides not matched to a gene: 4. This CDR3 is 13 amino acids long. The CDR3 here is CASTSGGDNEQFF. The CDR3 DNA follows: TGTGCCAGCACCTCGGGGGGGGACAATGAGCAGTTCTTC.

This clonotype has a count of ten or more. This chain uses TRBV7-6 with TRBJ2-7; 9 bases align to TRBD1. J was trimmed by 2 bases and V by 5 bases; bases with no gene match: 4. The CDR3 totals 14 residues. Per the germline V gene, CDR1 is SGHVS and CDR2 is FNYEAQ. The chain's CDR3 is CASSPRQGAYEQYF. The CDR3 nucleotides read TGTGCCAGCAGCCCTAGACAGGGGGCCTACGAGCAGTACTTC.

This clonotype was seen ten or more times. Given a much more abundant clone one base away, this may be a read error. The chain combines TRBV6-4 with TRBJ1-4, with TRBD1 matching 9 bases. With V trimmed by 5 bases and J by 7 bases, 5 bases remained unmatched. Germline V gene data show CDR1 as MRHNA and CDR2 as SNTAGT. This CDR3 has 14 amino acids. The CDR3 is CASSHLTGGEKLFF. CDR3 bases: TGTGCCAGCAGTCACCTGACAGGGGGTGAAAAACTGTTTTTT.

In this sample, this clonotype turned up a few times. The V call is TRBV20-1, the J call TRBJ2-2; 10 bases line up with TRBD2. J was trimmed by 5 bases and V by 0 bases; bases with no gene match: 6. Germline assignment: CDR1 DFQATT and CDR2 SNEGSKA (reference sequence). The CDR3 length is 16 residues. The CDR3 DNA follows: TGCAGTGCTAGAGATTTCACTAGCGGGACTACCGGGGAGCTGTTTTTT. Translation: CSARDFTSGTTGELFF.

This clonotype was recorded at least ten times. CDR3 sequence (DNA): TGTGCCAGCAGTCCACCCGAGGGCAAAGGGAATTCCTACGAGCAGTACTTC. This gives the protein CASSPPEGKGNSYEQYF. The chain uses TRBV28 and TRBJ2-7; TRBD2 is a possible D gene (5 bases). CDR1 and CDR2 from the germline V gene are MDHEN and SYDVKM. The CDR3 runs to 17 residues. V shed 5 bases and J shed 1 base, with 21 bases lying between them.

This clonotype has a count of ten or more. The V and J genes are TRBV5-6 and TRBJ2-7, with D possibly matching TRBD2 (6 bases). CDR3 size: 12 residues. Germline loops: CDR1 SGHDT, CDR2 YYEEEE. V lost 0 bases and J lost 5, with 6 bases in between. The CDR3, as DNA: TGTGCCAGCAGCTTGGGGACTAACGAGCAGTACTTC. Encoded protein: CASSLGTNEQYF.

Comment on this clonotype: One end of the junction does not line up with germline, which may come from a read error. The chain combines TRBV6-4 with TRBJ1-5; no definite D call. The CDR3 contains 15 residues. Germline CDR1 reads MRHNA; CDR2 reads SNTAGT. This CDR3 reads CASSESRRTQETQHF. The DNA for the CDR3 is TGCGCCAGCAGTGAGTCGAGGCGCACCCAAGAGACCCAGCATTTT.